This TCR beta chain was captured in a study of T cell responses to AZD1222 COVID-19 vaccine. Study-level findings and limits: Unmutated regions of variants are reportedly targeted by nearly half of spike-specific TCRs. The breadth and depth of Spike-specific TCRs increased once two AZD1222 doses had been given.

Second-dose intervals near 4 or 12 weeks were combined. The length of the CDR3 is 15 residues. V was pared by 4 bases and J by 2 bases, with 13 bases between. Germline V gives CDR1 ENHRY, CDR2 SYGVKD. Method: immunoSEQ multiplex PCR; TCRdb's copy keeps in-frame clones and lacks some. The sample shows over 110,000 clones, around 91% of them seen only once. With regard to this clone: Its antigen is not identified.

This receptor was identified in an adult who received the AZD1222 COVID-19 vaccine. This chain connects TRBV10-3 to TRBJ2-3, with D perhaps TRBD1 (6 bases). This material consisted of peripheral blood, taken 28 days after the second AZD1222 dose. The DNA of the CDR3 is TGTGCCATCAGTGGGGCTCGGGACAACACAGATACGCAGTATTTT. Translation: CAISGARDNTDTQYF.